The next 12 T cell receptor beta chains were all read from a single sample in a study of T-cell reconstitution after alpha-beta-depleted transplantation in children. Using unique molecular identifiers, the investigators prepared the TCRbeta library. One entry per CDR3 protein, called by TCRdb with MiXCR from the PCR reads. In the table there are 550,000 to 600,000 distinct CDR3 sequences, under 30% of which are singletons. The sample was PBMCs, mostly from graft donor cells, taken 360 days after TCRalphabeta/CD19-depleted stem cell transplant. Source of these receptors: a boy under two years old who had a stem cell transplant for acute myeloid leukemia, so the T cells may come from the graft donor.

This clonotype has a handful of counts. V gene TRBV12-3 or TRBV12-4 combines with J gene TRBJ2-5; no clear D. V was clipped by 3 bases and J by 10 bases, with 12 bases between them. The CDR3 runs to 12 residues. CDR3 sequence: CASSFDRSSQYF. The CDR3 DNA follows: TGTGCCAGCAGTTTTGATAGGAGTAGCCAGTACTTC.

This clonotype was seen repeatedly, ten times or more. The chain links TRBV20-1 to TRBJ2-1; the D gene could be TRBD1 or TRBD2 (6 bases each). The CDR3 covers 13 residues. Deletions cut 6 bases from V and 13 bases from J, with 22 bases between. CDR1 is DFQATT and CDR2 is SNEGSKA in the germline V gene (reference sequence). The chain's CDR3 is CSALALKGGLQFF. The CDR3 bases are TGCAGTGCCTTGGCGTTGAAGGGGGGCTTACAGTTCTTC.

The chain recombines TRBV6-1 with TRBJ1-2, with D possibly matching TRBD1 (5 bases). The germline V and J ends were trimmed by 8 bases and 4 bases, with 11 bases remaining between them. Germline V gene sequence: CDR1 MNHNS, CDR2 SASEGT. The CDR3 totals 12 residues. CDR3 nucleotide sequence: TGTGCCAGCTACGACAGCCTCTATGGCTACACCTTC. This translates into CASYDSLYGYTF.

This clonotype was picked up a small number of times. J is TRBJ2-1 and V is TRBV12-3 or TRBV12-4, with unresolved D. This CDR3 is 12 amino acids long. V gave up 6 bases and J gave up 5 bases, with 8 bases separating them. CDR3 loop: CASRGSDNEQFF. Written as DNA, the CDR3 is TGTGCCAGCAGGGGATCGGACAATGAGCAGTTCTTC.

This clonotype was recorded a few times. V gene TRBV20-1 combines with J gene TRBJ2-1; no firm D call. This CDR3 contains 13 residues. The ends were cut back, 3 bases at V and 0 bases at J, with 6 bases in the middle. CDR1 is DFQATT, CDR2 SNEGSKA, per germline (reference sequence). CDR3 DNA: TGCAGTGCTAGCCCGGTCTCCTACAATGAGCAGTTCTTC. As protein: CSASPVSYNEQFF.

This clonotype appeared a few times. The chain carries TRBV7-2 and TRBJ2-5, with a tentative D call TRBD1 (6 bases). This CDR3 is built from 16 residues. The V gene's germline CDR1 is SGHTA and CDR2 FQGNSA. V lost 0 bases to trimming and J lost 1 base, with 12 bases between them. This CDR3 reads CASSLAGAAIQETQYF. The CDR3 DNA reads as TGTGCCAGCAGCTTAGCGGGGGCGGCAATCCAAGAGACCCAGTACTTC.

This clonotype was found a few times. The chain links TRBV18 to TRBJ2-5; D might be TRBD2 (5 bases). CDR3 size: 14 residues. Looked up from germline, CDR1 is KGHSH and CDR2 is LQKENI. V was shortened by 3 bases and J by 5 bases, with 13 bases between the two germline ends. The CDR3 protein is CASSPTGRRETQYF. The CDR3 nucleotides are TGTGCCAGCTCACCTACCGGTCGGAGGGAGACCCAGTACTTC.

The V and J genes are TRBV4-3 and TRBJ2-7; TRBD2 aligns across 14 bases. The CDR3 spans 17 residues. Germline V gene sequence: CDR1 LGHNA, CDR2 YSLEER. The ends lost 4 bases at V and 3 bases at J; junction bases unmatched: 8. This CDR3 is CASSLDTGTSGGYEQYF. For the CDR3, the DNA is TGCGCCAGCAGCCTCGATACAGGGACTAGCGGGGGCTACGAGCAGTACTTC.

This clonotype occurred a few times. The V call is TRBV7-2, the J call TRBJ2-1, with TRBD2 identical over 14 bases. The CDR3 runs 16 residues. Germline loops: CDR1 SGHTA, CDR2 FQGNSA. Trimming cost V 2 bases and J 10 bases; bases outside gene matches: 7. The CDR3 loop reads CASSLQTSGGAGEQFF. CDR3 coding DNA: TGTGCCAGCAGCTTACAGACTAGCGGGGGGGCGGGAGAGCAGTTCTTC. Full variable domain (missing parts from reference TRBV7-2 and TRBJ2-1): GAGVSQSPSNKVTEKGKDVELRCDPISGHTALYWYRQSLGQGLEFLIYFQGNSAPDKSGLPSDRFSAERTGGSVSTLTIQRTQQEDSAVYLCASSLQTSGGAGEQFFGPGTRLTVL.

The chain links TRBV27 to TRBJ1-1; no firm D call. The V gene's germline CDR1 is MNHEY and CDR2 SMNVEV (reference sequence). CDR3 length equals 12 residues. With 7 bases removed from V and 3 bases from J, the gap between germline ends came to 9 bases. The CDR3 loop reads CASIKSDTEAFF. For the CDR3, the DNA is TGTGCCAGCATCAAGTCGGACACTGAAGCTTTCTTT.

V and J are TRBV5-5 and TRBJ2-3; D remains ambiguous. Per the germline V gene, CDR1 is SGHKS and CDR2 is YYEKEE (reference sequence). The CDR3 runs to 14 residues. V gave up 0 bases and J gave up 2 bases, with 7 bases separating them. DNA for the CDR3: TGTGCCAGCAGCTTGGAGACCCCCACAGATACGCAGTATTTT. Residues: CASSLETPTDTQYF.

The chain is built from TRBV12-3 or TRBV12-4 and TRBJ2-1, with D possibly TRBD2 on 6 matching bases. Trimming left V 4 bases short and J 2 bases short, with 18 bases between. The CDR3 has 17 residues. CDR3 coding DNA: TGTGCCAGCAGTTCTAACTTAGCGGTGATTCCCTACAATGAGCAGTTCTTC. Its translation is CASSSNLAVIPYNEQFF.